The text below deals with one T cell receptor (beta chain). This entry is derived from a study of shared clonotypes between healthy human individuals. Profiled with immunoSEQ multiplex PCR; TCRdb holds only in-frame clones, not every one. Seen here are around 2,000,000 clones, 90% to 95% observed once, and the top ten hold under 0.15%. This CDR3 is 12 amino acids long. Germline CDR1 is MDHEN and CDR2 is SYDVKM. Trimming removed 8 bases at V and 5 bases at J, with 12 bases between. This receptor was taken from a man between 18 and 35 years old in good health. Sequenced input: naive CD4+ T cells sorted from blood. The subset is: CD45RA+ positively selected. The rearrangement uses TRBV28 and TRBJ2-5; weak D call: TRBD2 (5 bases). The DNA of the CDR3 is TGTGCCAGCGGGCGCGGAGGTGAGACCCAGTACTTC. Protein product: CASGRGGETQYF.